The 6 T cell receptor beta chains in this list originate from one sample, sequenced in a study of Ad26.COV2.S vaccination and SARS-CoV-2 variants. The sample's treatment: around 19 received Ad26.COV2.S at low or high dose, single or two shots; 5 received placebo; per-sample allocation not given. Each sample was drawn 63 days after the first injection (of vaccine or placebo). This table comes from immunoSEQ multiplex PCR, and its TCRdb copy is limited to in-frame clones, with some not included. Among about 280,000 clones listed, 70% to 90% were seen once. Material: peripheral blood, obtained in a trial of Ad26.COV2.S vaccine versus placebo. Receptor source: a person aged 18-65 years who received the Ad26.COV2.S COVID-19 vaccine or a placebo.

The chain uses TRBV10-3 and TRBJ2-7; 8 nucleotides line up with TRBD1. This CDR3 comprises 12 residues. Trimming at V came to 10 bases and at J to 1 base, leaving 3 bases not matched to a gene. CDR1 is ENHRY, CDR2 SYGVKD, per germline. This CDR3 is CATRQGSYEQYF. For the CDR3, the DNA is TGTGCCACGAGACAGGGGTCCTACGAGCAGTACTTC.

In nucleotides, the CDR3 is TGTGCCAGTAGTACTCAGGGGTGGTACGAGCAGTACTTC. Encoded protein: CASSTQGWYEQYF. The chain joins TRBV19 to TRBJ2-7, with D perhaps TRBD1 (6 bases). This CDR3 is built from 13 residues. The germline V gene has CDR1 LNHDA and CDR2 SQIVND (reference sequence). The germline V and J ends were trimmed by 4 bases and 4 bases, with 11 bases remaining between them.

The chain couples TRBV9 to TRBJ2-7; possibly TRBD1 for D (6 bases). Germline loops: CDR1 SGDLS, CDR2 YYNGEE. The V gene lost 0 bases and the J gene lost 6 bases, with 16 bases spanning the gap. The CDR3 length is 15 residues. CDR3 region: CASSVGNRDYAEQYF. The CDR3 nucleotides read TGTGCCAGCAGCGTAGGTAACAGGGATTATGCCGAGCAGTACTTC.

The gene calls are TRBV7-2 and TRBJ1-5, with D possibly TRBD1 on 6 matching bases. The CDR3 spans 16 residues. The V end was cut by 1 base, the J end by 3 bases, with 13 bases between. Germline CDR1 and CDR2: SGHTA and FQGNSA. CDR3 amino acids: CASSLGGRGTNQPQHF. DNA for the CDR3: TGTGCCAGCAGCTTAGGGGGCAGGGGAACCAATCAGCCCCAGCATTTT.

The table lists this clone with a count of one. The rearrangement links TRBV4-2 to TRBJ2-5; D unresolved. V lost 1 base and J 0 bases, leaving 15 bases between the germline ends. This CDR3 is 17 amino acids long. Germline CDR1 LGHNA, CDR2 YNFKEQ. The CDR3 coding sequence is TGTGCCAGCAGCCAAGGTTCCGACCCTAGTTACCAAGAGACCCAGTACTTC. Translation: CASSQGSDPSYQETQYF.

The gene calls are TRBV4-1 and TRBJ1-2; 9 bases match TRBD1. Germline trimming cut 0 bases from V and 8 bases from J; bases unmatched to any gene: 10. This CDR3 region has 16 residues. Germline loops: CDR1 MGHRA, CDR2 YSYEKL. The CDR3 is CASSQEFPGQGSGYTF. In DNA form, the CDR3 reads TGCGCCAGCAGCCAAGAGTTTCCGGGACAGGGTAGCGGCTACACCTTC.